This note documents a single TCR beta chain sequence. Its specificity is unknown. The data belong to a study of T cell responses to AZD1222 COVID-19 vaccine. Study-level findings and limits: Nearly half of spike-specific TCRs reportedly target variant regions that are unmutated in the B.1.351 and B.1.1.7 variants. Just a handful of people given AZD1222 tested seropositive at baseline. Females made up more of the donors, who were largely white British, and clonal diversity may have come out too low.

Germline assignment: CDR1 SGHNT and CDR2 YYREEE (reference sequence). The CDR3 consists of 14 residues. Trimming pared 3 bases from V and 11 bases from J, leaving 18 bases between. Method: immunoSEQ multiplex PCR; TCRdb's copy keeps in-frame clones and lacks some. This table holds roughly 200,000 clones, around 94% found once. This chain joins TRBV5-4 and TRBJ1-5; D remains ambiguous. The sequencing here drew on peripheral blood, taken 28 days after the second dose of the MenACWY control vaccine. The sequence came from an adult who received the MenACWY meningococcal vaccine as a control. The CDR3 DNA follows: TGTGCCAGCAGCTCATTCGGGCAGGCTTCGGCCCAGCATTTT. Translated, it gives CASSSFGQASAQHF. The whole variable domain, filled in from reference TRBV5-4 and TRBJ1-5, reads ETGVTQSPTHLIKTRGQQVTLRCSSQSGHNTVSWYQQALGQGPQFIFQYYREEENGRGNFPPRFSGLQFPNYSSELNVNALELDDSALYLCASSSFGQASAQHFGDGTRLSIL.